This T cell receptor (beta chain) was profiled in a study of T cells after yellow fever vaccination. Whole-study context: Fractions of low cell number were prepared using SMART-Seq v4 Ultra Low Input.

The CDR3 is made up of 16 amino acids. Germline V gives CDR1 SGHRS, CDR2 YFSETQ. V shed 4 bases, J shed 4 bases, and the junction held 11 bases outside the gene matches. TCRdb ran MiXCR on the 5' RACE reads and lists one entry per CDR3 protein. Among about 580,000 distinct CDR3 sequences listed, about a sixth were seen once. Sequencing used PBMCs, obtained 5 days after the first yellow fever vaccination. This sequence was found in a man aged 18 to 29 who received the YFV17D yellow fever vaccine. The V and J genes are TRBV5-1 and TRBJ2-3; TRBD2 agrees at 8 bases. Written as DNA, the CDR3 is TGCGCCAGCAGCGCCTTTAGCGGGAAGGCCTCAGATACGCAGTATTTT. Translated: CASSAFSGKASDTQYF.